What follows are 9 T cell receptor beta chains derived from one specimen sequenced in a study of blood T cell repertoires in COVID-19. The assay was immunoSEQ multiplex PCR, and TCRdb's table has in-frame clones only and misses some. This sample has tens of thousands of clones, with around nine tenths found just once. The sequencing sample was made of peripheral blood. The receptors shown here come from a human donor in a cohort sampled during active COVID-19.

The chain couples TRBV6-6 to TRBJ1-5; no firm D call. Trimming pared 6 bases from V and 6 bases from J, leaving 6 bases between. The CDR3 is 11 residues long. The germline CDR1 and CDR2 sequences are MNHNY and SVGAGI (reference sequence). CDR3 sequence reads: CASRTGQPQHF. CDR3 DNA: TGTGCCAGCAGAACGGGTCAGCCCCAGCATTTT.

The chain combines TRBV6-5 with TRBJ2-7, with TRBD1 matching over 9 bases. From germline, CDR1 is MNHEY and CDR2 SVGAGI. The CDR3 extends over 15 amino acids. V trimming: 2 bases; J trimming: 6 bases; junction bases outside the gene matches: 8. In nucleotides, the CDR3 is TGTGCCAGCAGTTACCCCGGGACAGGGTGGTCCGAGCAGTACTTC. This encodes CASSYPGTGWSEQYF.

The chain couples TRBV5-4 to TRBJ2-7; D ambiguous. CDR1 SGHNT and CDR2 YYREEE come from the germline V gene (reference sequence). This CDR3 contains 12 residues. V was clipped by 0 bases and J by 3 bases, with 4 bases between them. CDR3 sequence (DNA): TGTGCCAGCAGCTTGGACTACTACGAGCAGTACTTC. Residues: CASSLDYYEQYF.

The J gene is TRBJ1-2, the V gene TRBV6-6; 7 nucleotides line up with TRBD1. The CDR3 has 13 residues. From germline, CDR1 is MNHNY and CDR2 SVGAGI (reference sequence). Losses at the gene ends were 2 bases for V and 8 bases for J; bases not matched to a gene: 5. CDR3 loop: CASSYQGVEGYTF. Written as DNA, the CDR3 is TGTGCCAGCAGTTACCAGGGGGTCGAGGGCTACACCTTC.

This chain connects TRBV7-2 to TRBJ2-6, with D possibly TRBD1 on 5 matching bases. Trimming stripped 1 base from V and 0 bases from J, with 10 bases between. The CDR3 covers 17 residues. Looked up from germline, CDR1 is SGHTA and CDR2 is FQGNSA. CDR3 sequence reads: CASSLETGYSGANVLTF. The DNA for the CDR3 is TGTGCCAGCAGCTTAGAAACAGGATACTCTGGGGCCAACGTCCTGACTTTC.

DNA of the CDR3: TGCGCCAGCAGCTTTAAAGAGACCCAGTACTTC. Protein sequence: CASSFKETQYF. The chain links TRBV5-1 to TRBJ2-5; D gene uncertain. The V and J ends lost 2 bases and 3 bases respectively, with 2 bases between them. The CDR3 extends over 11 amino acids. Looked up from germline, CDR1 is SGHRS and CDR2 is YFSETQ.

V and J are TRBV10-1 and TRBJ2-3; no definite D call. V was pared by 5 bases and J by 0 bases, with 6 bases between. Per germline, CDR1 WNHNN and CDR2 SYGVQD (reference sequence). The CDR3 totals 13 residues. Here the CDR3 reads CASSKASTDTQYF. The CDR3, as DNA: TGCGCCAGCAGTAAAGCCAGCACAGATACGCAGTATTTT.

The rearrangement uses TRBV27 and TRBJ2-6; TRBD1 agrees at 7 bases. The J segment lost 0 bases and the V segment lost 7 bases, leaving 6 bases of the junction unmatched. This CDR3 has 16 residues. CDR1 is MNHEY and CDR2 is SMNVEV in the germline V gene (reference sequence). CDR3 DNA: TGTGCCAGCACAGACAGGGTCTACTCTGGGGCCAACGTCCTGACTTTC. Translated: CASTDRVYSGANVLTF.

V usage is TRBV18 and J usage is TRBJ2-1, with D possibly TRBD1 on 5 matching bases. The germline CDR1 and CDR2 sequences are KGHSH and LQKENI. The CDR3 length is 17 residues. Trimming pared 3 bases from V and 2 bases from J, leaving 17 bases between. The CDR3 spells CASSPREQETTYNEQFF. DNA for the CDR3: TGTGCCAGCTCACCTAGGGAACAGGAGACCACCTACAATGAGCAGTTCTTC.